Following are 27 T cell receptor beta chains from one sample sequenced in a study of T cell clonotyping in hematopoietic cell transplantation. Profiled with immunoSEQ multiplex PCR; TCRdb holds only in-frame clones, not every one. The top ten clones hold 1.6% of a sample with approximately 75,000 clones, around 94% of them seen once. Sequencing input: peripheral blood mononuclear cells. These receptors were obtained from a man aged 50 to 59 in good health. Some clones in this sample may be carry-over from other donors' samples.

V is TRBV6-6 and J is TRBJ2-3; 9 bases match TRBD2. With V trimmed by 5 bases and J by 2 bases, 5 bases remained unmatched. This CDR3 region has 15 residues. Germline CDR1 is MNHNY and CDR2 is SVGAGI (reference sequence). CDR3 bases: TGTGCCAGCAGTATGACTAGCGGCCCCACAGATACGCAGTATTTT. Translation gives CASSMTSGPTDTQYF.

This chain links TRBV5-1 with TRBJ1-2; the match to TRBD1 covers 9 bases. The trim removed 3 bases at V and 0 bases at J, leaving 12 bases unmatched. CDR1 is SGHRS and CDR2 is YFSETQ in the germline V gene. CDR3 length: 18 residues. DNA for the CDR3: TGCGCCAGCAGCTCAGGATCCGGGACAGGGAGACCTAACTATGGCTACACCTTC. Translated: CASSSGSGTGRPNYGYTF.

The rearrangement joins TRBV19 to TRBJ2-2; D is unresolved. Germline CDR1 and CDR2: LNHDA and SQIVND (reference sequence). The CDR3 has 14 residues. The germline V and J ends were trimmed by 6 bases and 9 bases, with 17 bases remaining between them. CDR3 residues: CASSTTFMVRELFF. CDR3 nucleotide sequence: TGTGCCAGTAGCACGACCTTCATGGTCCGGGAGCTGTTTTTT.

This sequence joins TRBV29-1 and TRBJ1-1, with 8 positions matching TRBD1. Germline V CDR1 and CDR2: SQVTM, ANQGSEA. V gave up 0 bases and J gave up 0 bases; unmatched junction bases: 6. The CDR3 covers 16 residues. DNA of the CDR3: TGCAGCGTTGAAGATGCAGGGGGCTACATGAACACTGAAGCTTTCTTT. Translating it yields CSVEDAGGYMNTEAFF.

The rearrangement joins TRBV18 to TRBJ1-1; tentative D call: TRBD1 (5 bases). The CDR3 consists of 17 residues. The germline V gene encodes CDR1 KGHSH and CDR2 LQKENI. V was shortened by 3 bases and J by 4 bases, with 21 bases between the two germline ends. The CDR3 DNA follows: TGTGCCAGCTCACCCCTTCGCGACCAGGGAAGAGGCACTGAAGCTTTCTTT. Amino acids: CASSPLRDQGRGTEAFF.

The chain links TRBV5-6 to TRBJ2-3, with D perhaps given as TRBD1 or TRBD2 (6 bases each). Trimming stripped 6 bases from V and 4 bases from J, with 15 bases between. This CDR3 comprises 14 residues. Germline lookup yields CDR1 SGHDT and CDR2 YYEEEE. The CDR3 sequence: CASTGGGPADTQYF. DNA of the CDR3: TGTGCCAGCACCGGTGGGGGGCCGGCAGATACGCAGTATTTT.

This clone was counted between two and nine times. V usage is TRBV7-9 and J usage is TRBJ2-3; D gene unclear. The CDR3 length is 13 residues. Trimming shortened V by 5 bases and J by 0 bases, and 6 bases separated the two germline ends. CDR1 and CDR2 from the germline V gene are SEHNR and FQNEAQ (reference sequence). The CDR3 region is CASSRGSTDTQYF. The DNA for the CDR3 is TGTGCCAGCAGCCGTGGGAGCACAGATACGCAGTATTTT.

V gene TRBV7-9 combines with J gene TRBJ2-5; 12 nucleotides agree with TRBD1. J lost 5 bases, V lost 5 bases, and 6 bases had no gene match. The CDR3 totals 15 residues. CDR1 and CDR2 (germline): SEHNR, FQNEAQ (reference sequence). CDR3 DNA: TGTGCCAGCAGCCCCGGGACAGGGGGCGCGGAGACCCAGTACTTC. Amino acid sequence: CASSPGTGGAETQYF.

Comment on this clone: The conserved closing phenylalanine or tryptophan is absent in this CDR3, likely reflecting a read error. The DNA is left out, because the CDR3 cannot be placed on it with certainty; the CDR3 is given as TCRdb lists it. V usage is TRBV2 and J usage is TRBJ1-3; the D call TRBD1 from the table was never checked on the DNA. Germline loops: CDR1 SNHLY, CDR2 FYNNEI. The CDR3 extends over 14 residues, inclusive of both ends. The CDR3 sequence: CASSEAGDRVVSPL.

This chain uses TRBV5-1 with TRBJ2-3, with TRBD2 matching over 11 bases. With V trimmed by 5 bases and J by 0 bases, 5 bases remained unmatched. CDR3 length equals 16 residues. CDR1 is SGHRS, CDR2 YFSETQ, per germline. The CDR3 coding sequence is TGCGCCAGCAGGGAAGGGACTAGCGGAAGCACAGATACGCAGTATTTT. It encodes CASREGTSGSTDTQYF.

V is TRBV25-1 and J is TRBJ1-4; weak D call: TRBD1 (5 bases). The CDR3 length is 16 residues. Germline CDR1 reads MGHDK; CDR2 reads SYGVNS. Trimming took 8 bases from V and 7 from J, leaving 23 bases between them. CDR3 region: CASARTRAAGGEKLFF. The CDR3 DNA reads TGTGCCAGCGCCCGGACCCGGGCGGCGGGGGGTGAAAAACTGTTTTTT. Full variable domain (outside the CDR3, taken from reference TRBV25-1 and TRBJ1-4): EADIYQTPRYLVIGTGKKITLECSQTMGHDKMYWYQQDPGMELHLIHYSYGVNSTEKGDLSSESTVSRIRTEHFPLTLESARPSHTSQYLCASARTRAAGGEKLFFGSGTQLSVL.

The chain recombines TRBV29-1 with TRBJ1-2; weak D call: TRBD1 (6 bases). The CDR3 contains 14 residues. V lost 0 bases and J 8 bases, leaving 16 bases between the germline ends. The germline V gene encodes CDR1 SQVTM and CDR2 ANQGSEA. The CDR3 nucleotides read TGCAGCGTTGAAGATCTGGGGGGCCGGGGAGGCTACACCTTC. Protein product: CSVEDLGGRGGYTF.

This chain connects TRBV7-2 to TRBJ1-1; the D is unclear. Germline CDR1 SGHTA, CDR2 FQGNSA. The CDR3 runs 14 residues. The V gene lost 1 base and the J gene lost 0 bases, with 6 bases spanning the gap. This CDR3 is CASSLGTMNTEAFF. CDR3 DNA sequence: TGTGCCAGCAGCTTAGGAACCATGAACACTGAAGCTTTCTTT.

The chain joins TRBV27 to TRBJ2-7; D is undetermined. From germline, CDR1 is MNHEY and CDR2 SMNVEV (reference sequence). The CDR3 runs 14 residues. Trimming pared 3 bases from V and 2 bases from J, leaving 11 bases between. The CDR3 region is CASSFGQATYEQYF. CDR3 nucleotides: TGTGCCAGCAGTTTTGGGCAGGCAACCTACGAGCAGTACTTC.

The chain is built from TRBV25-1 and TRBJ2-5, with 10 bases identical to TRBD1. There are 14 residues in the CDR3. From germline, CDR1 is MGHDK and CDR2 SYGVNS. Trimming took 5 bases from V and 4 from J; bases not matched to a gene: 4. CDR3 sequence (DNA): TGTGCCAGCAGTTCCAGGACAGGGGGAGAGACCCAGTACTTC. As protein: CASSSRTGGETQYF.

This sequence joins TRBV6-5 and TRBJ2-7; 7 nucleotides line up with TRBD1. The CDR3 is 16 amino acids. Germline CDR1 MNHEY, CDR2 SVGAGI. V lost 4 bases and J lost 3; bases outside the gene matches: 12. The CDR3 sequence: CASSLRTGPYVYEQYF. CDR3 nucleotide sequence: TGTGCCAGCAGTTTACGGACAGGCCCTTATGTCTACGAGCAGTACTTC.

The chain employs TRBV5-1 and TRBJ2-5; 7 nucleotides match TRBD1. Germline CDR1 and CDR2: SGHRS and YFSETQ. The CDR3 contains 16 residues. J was trimmed by 1 base and V by 1 base; bases with no gene match: 7. In nucleotides, the CDR3 is TGCGCCAGCAGCTTGTCGACAGGGCGCCCCCAAGAGACCCAGTACTTC. Its protein product is CASSLSTGRPQETQYF.

The chain combines TRBV28 with TRBJ1-2; weak D call: TRBD1 (6 bases). CDR1 MDHEN and CDR2 SYDVKM come from the germline V gene. The length of the CDR3 is 12 residues. With 6 bases removed from V and 8 bases from J, the gap between germline ends came to 13 bases. The CDR3 coding sequence is TGTGCCAGCAGCGGTACAGGGTACGGCTACACCTTC. Its translation: CASSGTGYGYTF.

The rearrangement links TRBV18 to TRBJ2-7, with TRBD1 matching 9 bases. The CDR3 covers 14 residues. CDR1 KGHSH and CDR2 LQKENI come from the germline V gene. The trim removed 7 bases at V and 5 bases at J, leaving 9 bases unmatched. The CDR3 nucleotides are TGTGCCAGCTGCCCGGGACAGGGAAGTAACGAGCAGTACTTC. Translation: CASCPGQGSNEQYF.

The chain employs TRBV30 and TRBJ2-7; D might be TRBD2 (5 bases). Between the trimmed V and J ends, which lost 8 bases and 1 base, there was a span of 12 bases. This CDR3 comprises 12 residues. Germline assignment: CDR1 GTSNPN and CDR2 SVGIG (reference sequence). CDR3 sequence reads: CATQEGSYEQYF. The CDR3 nucleotides are TGTGCCACCCAAGAGGGTTCCTACGAGCAGTACTTC. The entire variable domain, with the rest obtained from reference TRBV30 and TRBJ2-7, is as follows: SQTIHQWPATLVQPVGSPLSLECTVEGTSNPNLYWYRQAAGRGLQLLFYSVGIGQISSEVPQNLSASRPQDRQFILSSKKLLLSDSGFYLCATQEGSYEQYFGPGTRLTVT.

The chain links TRBV29-1 to TRBJ2-1; TRBD1 matches at 7 bases. The CDR3 has 13 residues. J was trimmed by 6 bases and V by 7 bases; bases with no gene match: 9. Germline V gene lookup returns CDR1 SQVTM and CDR2 ANQGSEA. The CDR3 sequence is CSAPSQGFNEQFF. The CDR3, as DNA: TGCAGCGCCCCCTCACAGGGGTTCAATGAGCAGTTCTTC.

V usage is TRBV4-3 and J usage is TRBJ2-7, with 9 bases aligning to TRBD2. The CDR3 totals 15 residues. Germline lookup yields CDR1 LGHNA and CDR2 YSLEER. J gave up 1 base and V 1 base, and 2 bases lay outside the gene matches. CDR3 DNA: TGCGCCAGCAGCCAAGGACTAGCGGATTCCTACGAGCAGTACTTC. This encodes CASSQGLADSYEQYF.

The chain couples TRBV10-3 to TRBJ2-3, with 8 bases lining up with TRBD2. The length of the CDR3 is 13 residues. Germline V lookup: CDR1 ENHRY, CDR2 SYGVKD. Losses at the gene ends were 7 bases for V and 3 bases for J; bases not matched to a gene: 3. CDR3 amino acids: CAIMGGGTDTQYF. CDR3 DNA: TGTGCCATCATGGGCGGGGGGACAGATACGCAGTATTTT.

V and J are TRBV5-4 and TRBJ2-1; D gene uncertain. V dropped 4 bases and J dropped 0 bases, with 17 bases sitting between them. The CDR3 loop spans 17 amino acids. Germline values: CDR1 SGHNT, CDR2 YYREEE (reference sequence). CDR3 protein: CASSEQSLLSSYNEQFF. CDR3 bases: TGTGCCAGCAGCGAACAATCGCTCCTGAGCTCCTACAATGAGCAGTTCTTC. Filled out from reference TRBV5-4 and TRBJ2-1, the complete variable domain reads ETGVTQSPTHLIKTRGQQVTLRCSSQSGHNTVSWYQQALGQGPQFIFQYYREEENGRGNFPPRFSGLQFPNYSSELNVNALELDDSALYLCASSEQSLLSSYNEQFFGPGTRLTVL.

The rearrangement joins TRBV19 to TRBJ1-2, with a weak D call TRBD1 (5 bases). The V gene's germline CDR1 is LNHDA and CDR2 SQIVND (reference sequence). V lost 6 bases, J lost 0 bases, and 14 bases lay in between. This CDR3 contains 15 residues. The CDR3 protein is CASRRGGIANYGYTF. CDR3 DNA sequence: TGTGCCAGTAGAAGGGGAGGAATAGCTAACTATGGCTACACCTTC.

The chain combines TRBV2 with TRBJ1-3, with D hard to call. The CDR3 has 18 residues. The V end lost 0 bases, the J end lost 0 bases, and 15 bases lay between the germline ends. Germline values: CDR1 SNHLY, CDR2 FYNNEI. The CDR3 nucleotides read TGTGCCAGCAGTGAAGCGCGGCCGGGCCTTTCCTCTGGAAACACCATATATTTT. Translating it yields CASSEARPGLSSGNTIYF. The whole variable domain, filled in from reference TRBV2 and TRBJ1-3, reads EPEVTQTPSHQVTQMGQEVILRCVPISNHLYFYWYRQILGQKVEFLVSFYNNEISEKSEIFDDQFSVERPDGSNFTLKIRSTKLEDSAMYFCASSEARPGLSSGNTIYFGEGSWLTVV.

The CDR3 DNA follows: TGTGCCAGCAGTGAATTCCCGGGACAGGGGATCGAGCAGTACTTC. Its protein is CASSEFPGQGIEQYF. The chain employs TRBV6-1 and TRBJ2-7; 10 nucleotides agree with TRBD1. The ends lost 2 bases at V and 6 bases at J; junction bases unmatched: 7. CDR3 size: 15 residues. CDR1 is MNHNS and CDR2 is SASEGT in the germline V gene.